One sample yielded the 20 T cell receptor beta chains listed below, sequenced in a study of control samples from healthy donors and cancer patients. Profiled with immunoSEQ multiplex PCR; TCRdb holds only in-frame clones, not every one. The table records about 90,000 clones, 90% to 95% of them present only once. The sequenced material came from blood. The receptors shown here come from a woman aged 25-40 years in good health.

The CDR3 protein is CASRPHRVSTEAFF. Written as DNA, the CDR3 is TGTGCCAGTAGGCCACACAGGGTCTCTACTGAAGCTTTCTTT. The gene calls are TRBV19 and TRBJ1-1, with D maybe TRBD1 (6 bases). The CDR3 is 14 amino acids. V was shortened by 6 bases and J by 5 bases, with 16 bases between the two germline ends. Germline V CDR1 and CDR2: LNHDA, SQIVND (reference sequence).

J is TRBJ1-2 and V is TRBV2, with no clear D. Germline-derived CDR1 and CDR2 are SNHLY and FYNNEI. Trimming took off 5 bases at V and 4 bases at J, with 8 bases between the two ends. The length of the CDR3 is 12 residues. CDR3 residues: CASSPTSYGYTF. The CDR3 nucleotides read TGTGCCAGCAGTCCTACTTCCTATGGCTACACCTTC.

The J gene is TRBJ2-1, the V gene TRBV11-2; 11 positions match TRBD1. The CDR3 runs to 13 residues. Germline V CDR1 and CDR2: SGHAT, FQNNGV. V was clipped by 5 bases and J by 13 bases; unmatched bases: 7. The CDR3 loop is CASSRRDRGYQFF. The CDR3 DNA is TGTGCCAGCAGCCGCCGGGACAGGGGGTATCAGTTCTTC.

The chain's CDR3 is CASFLKREGQETQYF. The CDR3 bases are TGTGCCAGCTTCCTAAAGCGGGAGGGCCAGGAGACCCAGTACTTC. This chain joins TRBV6-4 and TRBJ2-5; 10 bases fit TRBD2. V lost 8 bases, J lost 5 bases, and 11 bases stayed unmatched. The CDR3 sequence is 15 residues long. The V gene's germline CDR1 is MRHNA and CDR2 SNTAGT.

The rearrangement uses TRBV7-9 and TRBJ2-7, with D uncertain. The germline V gene has CDR1 SEHNR and CDR2 FQNEAQ (reference sequence). V was shortened by 3 bases and J by 3 bases, with 6 bases between the two germline ends. CDR3 length: 12 residues. CDR3 amino acids: CASSFSVYEQYF. CDR3 nucleotides: TGTGCCAGCAGCTTCTCGGTCTACGAGCAGTACTTC.

This chain links TRBV30 with TRBJ2-7; D gene uncertain. Germline lookup yields CDR1 GTSNPN and CDR2 SVGIG (reference sequence). Trimming stripped 4 bases from V and 0 bases from J, with 10 bases between. The CDR3 contains 13 residues. The CDR3 loop is CAWTAASSYEQYF. The DNA for the CDR3 is TGTGCCTGGACAGCCGCCAGCTCCTACGAGCAGTACTTC.

The V and J genes are TRBV12-2 and TRBJ1-6; no check of the table's D call, TRBD1, against the DNA was made. TRBV12-2 is deemed a pseudogene. The CDR3 consists of 17 residues. The CDR3 sequence is CASRLVGDRGPNSPLHF. CDR3 DNA sequence: TGTGCAAGTCGCTTAGTGGGGGACAGGGGTCCCAATTCACCCCTCCACTTT.

The rearrangement uses TRBV19 and TRBJ2-3; D ambiguous. Trimming shortened V by 3 bases and J by 8 bases, and 9 bases separated the two germline ends. Germline V gives CDR1 LNHDA, CDR2 SQIVND (reference sequence). This CDR3 has 12 residues. The CDR3 DNA sequence: TGTGCCAGTAGTATGGCGCAAACTACGCAGTATTTT. Its translation is CASSMAQTTQYF.

This chain uses TRBV27 with TRBJ1-6, with 7 positions matching TRBD1. The germline V gene encodes CDR1 MNHEY and CDR2 SMNVEV (reference sequence). CDR3 length: 13 amino acids. V gave up 6 bases and J gave up 10 bases; unmatched junction bases: 6. The chain's CDR3 is CASRVRGGSPLHF. Here the CDR3 DNA reads TGTGCCAGCAGGGTCAGGGGGGGATCACCCCTCCACTTT.

This clone is a singleton in its sample. V is TRBV28 and J is TRBJ2-1, with 7 positions matching TRBD1. CDR1 MDHEN and CDR2 SYDVKM come from the germline V gene. The V segment lost 4 bases and the J segment 5 bases; nucleotides outside the gene matches: 17. CDR3 length equals 18 residues. CDR3 bases: TGTGCCAGCAGTTCCCTCGGAGGATTGACAGGGATTAACAATGAGCAGTTCTTC. This encodes CASSSLGGLTGINNEQFF.

There are a few counts of this clone. The chain has TRBV4-2 and TRBJ1-1, with D possibly being TRBD1 (5 bases). This CDR3 region has 14 residues. Trimming stripped 4 bases from V and 5 bases from J, with 14 bases between. CDR1 and CDR2 from the germline V gene are LGHNA and YNFKEQ. CDR3 sequence reads: CASSLQGSKTEAFF. The CDR3 nucleotides are TGTGCCAGCAGCCTTCAGGGTTCGAAAACTGAAGCTTTCTTT.

The V call is TRBV5-1, the J call TRBJ2-3, with 10 bases fitting TRBD2. CDR1 is SGHRS and CDR2 is YFSETQ in the germline V gene. The CDR3 length is 16 residues. J lost 0 bases, V lost 0 bases, and 1 base had no gene match. CDR3 region: CASSLGAGGSTDTQYF. The CDR3 region has the DNA TGCGCCAGCAGCTTGGGAGCGGGGGGGAGCACAGATACGCAGTATTTT.

Only one count was recorded for this clone. The chain carries TRBV10-3 and TRBJ1-1; TRBD1 aligns across 9 bases. V dropped 10 bases and J dropped 3; count of bases not matched to a gene: 3. This CDR3 is 12 amino acids long. Germline lookup yields CDR1 ENHRY and CDR2 SYGVKD. This CDR3 is CATRTGDTEAFF. In DNA, the CDR3 is TGTGCCACTCGGACAGGGGACACTGAAGCTTTCTTT.

The chain links TRBV29-1 to TRBJ1-1, with D hard to call. The CDR3 extends over 13 amino acids. V shed 4 bases and J shed 0 bases, with 9 bases lying between them. Germline assignment: CDR1 SQVTM and CDR2 ANQGSEA. The CDR3 coding sequence is TGCAGCGTTGCTGGGCGCTTGAACACTGAAGCTTTCTTT. Translating gives CSVAGRLNTEAFF.

The chain carries TRBV18 and TRBJ2-5; D may be TRBD2 (5 bases). CDR3 length equals 14 residues. From germline, CDR1 is KGHSH and CDR2 LQKENI. The V gene lost 3 bases and the J gene lost 5 bases, with 13 bases spanning the gap. CDR3 residues: CASSPTGRRETQYF. The CDR3 coding sequence is TGTGCCAGCTCACCTACCGGCAGGAGGGAGACCCAGTACTTC.

This clone has a single count. The rearrangement uses TRBV9 and TRBJ2-1; 7 positions match TRBD1. This CDR3 is 16 amino acids long. V lost 2 bases to trimming and J lost 8 bases; unmatched junction nucleotides: 13. The V gene's germline CDR1 is SGDLS and CDR2 YYNGEE. The CDR3 spells CASSVWGQSANDEQFF. For the CDR3, the DNA is TGTGCCAGCAGCGTTTGGGGACAGTCTGCGAACGATGAGCAGTTCTTC.

The chain is built from TRBV5-8 and TRBJ1-5, with D hard to call. There are 12 residues in the CDR3. Trimming stripped 5 bases from V and 2 bases from J, with 5 bases between. In germline, CDR1 is SGHTS, CDR2 YDEGEE. The DNA for the CDR3 is TGTGCCAGCAGTTCGGGCAATCAGCCCCAGCATTTT. Amino acid sequence: CASSSGNQPQHF.

The rearrangement joins TRBV5-6 to TRBJ1-1; no clear D. Between the trimmed V and J ends, which lost 4 bases and 4 bases, there was a span of 8 bases. Germline CDR1 and CDR2: SGHDT and YYEEEE. The CDR3 spans 12 residues. The CDR3 protein is CASSLNPTEAFF. The DNA of the CDR3 is TGTGCCAGCAGCCTAAATCCCACTGAAGCTTTCTTT.

The V and J genes are TRBV9 and TRBJ1-4; the match to TRBD1 covers 7 bases. The J segment lost 2 bases and the V segment lost 4 bases, leaving 11 bases of the junction unmatched. Germline CDR1 and CDR2: SGDLS and YYNGEE. CDR3 length: 17 residues. The chain's CDR3 is CASSLNPRDSTNEKLFF. CDR3 nucleotides: TGTGCCAGCAGCCTAAACCCCAGGGACAGTACTAATGAAAAACTGTTTTTT.

This clone is a singleton in its sample. The chain recombines TRBV19 with TRBJ2-7, with D perhaps TRBD1 (5 bases). The ends were cut back, 6 bases at V and 0 bases at J, with 18 bases in the middle. CDR3 size: 16 residues. Germline V CDR1 and CDR2: LNHDA, SQIVND (reference sequence). The chain's CDR3 is CASSKTQDTSSYEQYF. For the CDR3, the DNA is TGTGCCAGTAGCAAAACGCAGGACACGAGCTCCTACGAGCAGTACTTC.